This T cell receptor beta chain was identified during a study of tumor-infiltrating lymphocytes in primary liver carcinoma (dated by TCRdb to about 2017). About the investigation overall: Roughly five patients with histopathologically diagnosed primary liver carcinoma underwent surgical resection in China between November 2015 and March 2016. Hepatocellular carcinoma (four) or combined HCC and intrahepatic cholangiocarcinoma (one) was present in the five patients, who were three men and two women aged 30 to 69 years. The five patients had tumors staged T1-T3 N0M0, with maximum diameters ranging from roughly 4.2 to 10 cm. Samples yielded roughly 3.65 to 7.13 million productive TCRbeta reads; read depth did not differ significantly between tissue types. Across five regions of each liver tumor, along with adjacent normal tissue and blood, the study brought together TCRbeta repertoire sequencing, expression microarrays and whole-exome sequencing. TCRbeta repertoire sequencing covered about 35 specimens from 5 patients: approximately 25 tumor regions, 5 adjacent noncancerous liver tissues and 5 peripheral blood samples. High reproducibility was observed for the technical replicate repertoires, with mean shared-clone rates around 0.89 and correlation coefficients above 0.95. Findings and caveats that apply to the study as a whole: Only 4 or 5 patients were included in the study, and the authors note that the findings should be validated in a larger study. Because only the TCR beta chain was sequenced and unpaired alpha chains were not captured, true repertoire diversity is likely underestimated. Bulk unsorted samples precluded comparing CD4+ and CD8+ T cell repertoires. Repertoire overlap was found to be higher between tumor regions (mean around 35%) than between tumor-adjacent (around 17%) or tumor-blood (14%) pairs, consistent with antigen-driven expansion. The top 250 clones accounted for a significantly greater share of the repertoire in tumors than in blood (p = 0.039).

As for this clonotype: The antigen it recognizes is unknown. No qualities accompany the bases; no much larger clone lies one base away.

V gives up 6 bases and J gives up 8 bases, and the segment between their germline ends measures 13 bases. The CDR3 sequence holds 12 residues, the cysteine and phenylalanine included. The read is trimmed to its CDR3 DNA, 36 bases read in frame from base 1. From the germline V gene, CDR1 is MNHEY and CDR2 is SVGAGI. A constant-region primer and ProtoScript II reverse transcriptase were used to reverse-transcribe TCRbeta-specific cDNA from roughly 0.5 ug total RNA. Three nested multiplex PCR rounds, following a slightly modified ARM-PCR procedure, were used to build the TCRbeta libraries. Each of the first two PCR rounds ran for approximately 10 cycles using multiplex TRBV1-TRBV30 forward primers together with a Cbeta reverse primer. A final 25-cycle PCR with Deep VentR polymerase added sample barcodes and Illumina adapters. Before sequencing, amplicons of 200-500 bp were gel-purified using a QIAquick gel extraction kit. The TCRbeta amplicons were sequenced with 250-bp paired-end reads on an Illumina HiSeq 2500. Concerning the study's data processing: Trimmomatic v0.33 was used to quality-trim the reads, and FLASH v1.2.11 was used to merge paired reads so that full CDR3 sequences could be recovered. V, D and J germline segments were assigned to the rearranged TCRbeta sequences using MiGEC v1.2.1b. Clonotype statistics and Shannon-Wiener diversity indices were calculated with VDJtools v1.0.0. Except for diversity analysis, only the 250 most abundant clonotypes of each sample were used in subsequent analyses to reduce sampling bias. The public reads were reprocessed in TCRdb via fastp at Q25 and MiXCR, keeping in-frame beta chains. CDR3 protein sequences are deduplicated, and each keeps its most common genes and DNA. The V and J calls reflect TCRdb's pipeline rather than the authors' work. The sample table records under 200,000 distinct CDR3 sequences; roughly 61% of these occur just once. The top ten clones comprise 6% to 8.5% of the sample.

RNA from unsorted whole blood was extracted with TRIzol reagent, and germline DNA was obtained with the DNeasy Blood & Tissue kit. At the time of sampling, the patients were treatment-naive and had chronic HBV infection. Roughly 3.9 milliliters of peripheral blood were collected into K2EDTA tubes before surgery. This clonotype was obtained from a woman in her sixties or seventies with primary liver carcinoma and hepatitis B virus infection. The chain is made from TRBV6-5 and TRBJ1-1; the D segment could be TRBD1, given 5 matching bases. Material for sequencing was peripheral blood. The CDR3 in this case is CASRSPWTEAFF. DNA sequence: TGTGCCAGCAGATCGCCCTGGACAGAAGCTTTCTTT.